One and the same sample provided the 19 T cell receptor beta chains below, sequenced in a study of OX40 agonist ivuxolimab in advanced cancers. The method was immunoSEQ multiplex PCR; TCRdb's version includes in-frame clones alone and lacks a portion of them. Of about 150,000 clones in the sample, about 93% are singletons; the top ten hold more than 0.8%. The specimen was CD4+ or CD8+ T cells sorted from blood, collected in a trial of the OX40 agonist ivuxolimab. All receptors derive from an adult with an advanced solid tumor such as melanoma, head and neck, liver or kidney cancer.

V usage is TRBV7-9 and J usage is TRBJ2-1; D may be TRBD1 (5 bases). Germline V gene data show CDR1 as SEHNR and CDR2 as FQNEAQ (reference sequence). The CDR3 contains 14 residues. V was cut by 0 bases and J by 5 bases, with 8 bases left in between. The CDR3 region has the DNA TGTGCCAGCAGCTTAGCCAGGGATGACAATGAGCAGTTCTTC. Translating it yields CASSLARDDNEQFF.

The J gene is TRBJ1-1, the V gene TRBV7-6, with TRBD1 as a possible D gene (6 bases). CDR3 length: 15 residues. Deletions cut 1 base from V and 4 bases from J, with 13 bases between. Germline lookup yields CDR1 SGHVS and CDR2 FNYEAQ. CDR3 in DNA: TGTGCCAGCAGCTTAGGCGCAGGGGTGGCCACTGAAGCTTTCTTT. It encodes CASSLGAGVATEAFF.

The V and J genes are TRBV29-1 and TRBJ2-7; possibly TRBD1 or TRBD2 for D (5 bases each). Per germline, CDR1 SQVTM and CDR2 ANQGSEA. V gave up 2 bases and J gave up 3 bases, with 11 bases separating them. The CDR3 covers 13 residues. The CDR3 bases are TGCAGCGTTGAATCCGGTGGGGGCTACGAGCAGTACTTC. It yields the protein CSVESGGGYEQYF.

V gene TRBV7-9 combines with J gene TRBJ1-1; D is unclear. V dropped 2 bases and J dropped 7 bases, with 11 bases sitting between them. CDR1 is SEHNR and CDR2 is FQNEAQ in the germline V gene (reference sequence). This CDR3 is built from 13 residues. The CDR3 reads CASSLSRNGEAFF. The CDR3 coding sequence is TGTGCCAGCAGCTTAAGTAGGAACGGTGAAGCTTTCTTT.

This chain uses TRBV6-5 with TRBJ1-3; 7 bases align to TRBD1. V was clipped by 2 bases and J by 0 bases; unmatched bases: 4. This CDR3 is 16 amino acids long. The germline gives CDR1 MNHEY, CDR2 SVGAGI. The CDR3 DNA sequence: TGTGCCAGCAGTTACACGGGACAGAGCTCTGGAAACACCATATATTTT. Translation gives CASSYTGQSSGNTIYF.

The gene calls are TRBV19 and TRBJ1-1; no reliable D call. CDR1 is LNHDA, CDR2 SQIVND, per germline (reference sequence). Trimming cost V 1 base and J 1 base, with 4 bases left between them. This CDR3 comprises 13 residues. CDR3 sequence: CASSIGWNTEAFF. The CDR3 coding sequence is TGTGCCAGTAGTATAGGTTGGAACACTGAAGCTTTCTTT.

This chain links TRBV5-1 with TRBJ2-5, with TRBD2 matching 9 bases. The junction had 11 bases not matched to a gene; V was cut back by 0 bases and J by 5 bases. The CDR3 runs 17 residues. CDR1 SGHRS and CDR2 YFSETQ come from the germline V gene. The CDR3 DNA sequence: TGCGCCAGCAGCTTGGCCAGGGCGGGGGGGGGCCCCGAGACCCAGTACTTC. Translation gives CASSLARAGGGPETQYF.

The count of this clone is one. The rearrangement uses TRBV30 and TRBJ1-6; 7 nucleotides align to TRBD1. Germline values: CDR1 GTSNPN, CDR2 SVGIG (reference sequence). The CDR3 sequence is 16 residues long. J lost 0 bases, V lost 2 bases, and 4 bases had no gene match. The CDR3 coding sequence is TGTGCCTGGAGTCCTTGGACAGGCTCCTATAATTCACCCCTCCACTTT. It is translated as CAWSPWTGSYNSPLHF.

This clone was observed a single time. The V call is TRBV10-3, the J call TRBJ1-2, with D tentatively TRBD1 (5 bases). Trimming cost V 2 bases and J 2 bases, with 9 bases left between them. The CDR3 sequence is 14 residues long. CDR1 and CDR2 from the germline V gene are ENHRY and SYGVKD. The CDR3 DNA follows: TGTGCCATCAGTGAGATGGGGGAGAACTATGGCTACACCTTC. This translates into CAISEMGENYGYTF.

V and J are TRBV28 and TRBJ1-5, with D possibly being TRBD1 (5 bases). The V gene lost 6 bases and the J gene lost 3 bases, with 9 bases spanning the gap. This CDR3 has 13 residues. Germline CDR1 and CDR2: MDHEN and SYDVKM. CDR3 sequence reads: CASRTVNNQPQHF. DNA for the CDR3: TGTGCCAGCAGGACAGTAAACAATCAGCCCCAGCATTTT.

The CDR3 sequence: CAISESILSGANVLTF. DNA for the CDR3: TGTGCCATCAGTGAGTCGATTTTATCTGGGGCCAACGTCCTGACTTTC. The chain recombines TRBV10-3 with TRBJ2-6, with D unresolved. The CDR3 consists of 16 residues. The V gene's germline CDR1 is ENHRY and CDR2 SYGVKD. Trimming took off 0 bases at V and 1 base at J, with 7 bases between the two ends.

The chain carries TRBV7-5 and TRBJ2-3; the listed D gene, TRBD2, was not tested against the DNA. TRBV7-5 is recorded as a pseudogene. This CDR3 is 17 amino acids long. The CDR3 spells CARSFLAGGAPGITQYF. The CDR3, as DNA: TGTGCCAGAAGCTTCTTGGCCGGCGGGGCGCCGGGGATTACGCAGTATTTT.

This clone showed up just a few times. The J gene is TRBJ2-3, the V gene TRBV4-3; the match to TRBD2 covers 7 bases. J lost 1 base, V lost 4 bases, and 5 bases had no gene match. The CDR3 has 15 amino acids. In germline, CDR1 is LGHNA, CDR2 YSLEER. The chain's CDR3 is CASSPSGTGTDTQYF. The CDR3 region has the DNA TGCGCCAGCAGCCCGAGCGGGACCGGCACAGATACGCAGTATTTT.

The chain employs TRBV18 and TRBJ1-2; no firm D call. V lost 0 bases and J lost 7, with 12 bases in between. This CDR3 has 14 amino acids. Germline loops: CDR1 KGHSH, CDR2 LQKENI. The CDR3 region is CASSPPSDRVGYTF. The CDR3 DNA is TGTGCCAGCTCACCACCCTCGGACCGGGTTGGCTACACCTTC.

This rearrangement joins TRBV30 to TRBJ2-5, with TRBD1 identical over 7 bases. This CDR3 comprises 16 residues. Germline CDR1 and CDR2: GTSNPN and SVGIG (reference sequence). V dropped 0 bases and J dropped 5; count of bases not matched to a gene: 12. The CDR3 nucleotides are TGTGCCTGGAGTGTAGGCTTAAAGGGGGCCGGGGAGACCCAGTACTTC. The encoded protein is CAWSVGLKGAGETQYF.

This clone was found a few times. The J gene is TRBJ2-2, the V gene TRBV18; no definite D call. From germline, CDR1 is KGHSH and CDR2 LQKENI. The germline V and J ends were trimmed by 5 bases and 0 bases, with 13 bases remaining between them. CDR3 length: 16 amino acids. In DNA, the CDR3 is TGTGCCAGCTCATCCAAAGTGGACGCGAACACCGGGGAGCTGTTTTTT. This encodes CASSSKVDANTGELFF.

This clone occurred once. The J gene is TRBJ2-7, the V gene TRBV29-1; no clear D. V was cut by 2 bases and J by 7 bases, with 15 bases left in between. CDR3 size: 13 residues. Per germline, CDR1 SQVTM and CDR2 ANQGSEA. The chain's CDR3 is CSVEIATDTEQYF. Written as DNA, the CDR3 is TGCAGCGTTGAAATTGCGACCGACACGGAGCAGTACTTC.

The gene calls are TRBV18 and TRBJ2-1, with D unresolved. Trimming removed 3 bases from V and 6 bases from J, with 9 bases in between. Per germline, CDR1 KGHSH and CDR2 LQKENI. This CDR3 is 13 amino acids long. The CDR3 coding sequence is TGTGCCAGCTCACCCAATAGGGTCAATGAGCAGTTCTTC. As protein: CASSPNRVNEQFF. Combining the CDR3 with reference TRBV18 and TRBJ2-1 gives the whole variable domain NAGVMQNPRHLVRRRGQEARLRCSPMKGHSHVYWYRQLPEEGLKFMVYLQKENIIDESGMPKERFSAEFPKEGPSILRIQQVVRGDSAAYFCASSPNRVNEQFFGPGTRLTVL.

The count of this clone is one. The J gene is TRBJ1-3, the V gene TRBV6-5; no firm D call. CDR3 length equals 13 residues. The germline V and J ends were trimmed by 7 bases and 1 base, with 8 bases remaining between them. Germline V lookup: CDR1 MNHEY, CDR2 SVGAGI. CDR3 sequence: CASISGSGNTIYF. For the CDR3, the DNA is TGTGCCAGCATCTCGGGATCTGGAAACACCATATATTTT.